This T cell receptor beta chain appears in the sequencing data of a study of T-cell memory formation after mild COVID-19. Study-level points and caveats: Pre-infection memory contained some responding clones, which suggested that cross-reactive memory had joined.

Using its own MiXCR run on the 5' RACE reads, TCRdb lists one record per CDR3 protein. Here the sample spans under 250,000 distinct CDR3 sequences, 9.5% being singletons. The CDR3 extends over 14 amino acids. Germline assignment: CDR1 SGHVS and CDR2 FQNEAQ. Trimming removed 7 bases from V and 3 bases from J; junction bases left unmatched: 7. On this clonotype: Its matching antigen is unknown.

This chain links TRBV7-8 with TRBJ2-3; 7 bases align to TRBD2. The specimen was PBMCs or a T cell subset sorted from them (not recorded which). This sequence was found in a man aged 18 to 30 who had mild COVID-19 (a few samples of this study predate the infection). Cell type and time point are not known. CDR3 sequence reads: CASTGGRETDTQYF. DNA of the CDR3: TGTGCCAGCACCGGAGGGAGGGAAACAGATACGCAGTATTTT. Filled out from reference TRBV7-8 and TRBJ2-3, the complete variable domain reads GAGVSQSPRYKVAKRGQDVALRCDPISGHVSLFWYQQALGQGPEFLTYFQNEAQLDKSGLPSDRFFAERPEGSVSTLKIQRTQQEDSAVYLCASTGGRETDTQYFGPGTRLTVL.